What follows describes a single T cell receptor (beta chain). Antigen: not known. The junction and the germline gene differ at one end; a read error may be behind it. Germline values: CDR1 MDHEN, CDR2 SYDVKM. The CDR3 covers 14 residues. Alongside a J-beta primer mix, a sample-barcoded 5' primer served in a second PCR lasting 7 to 11 cycles. In TCRdb, the 5' RACE reads were re-called with MiXCR into one record per CDR3 protein. Among about 1,600,000 distinct CDR3 sequences, roughly 40% were seen once, and the ten largest hold 7.9%. The entry originates in a study of blood T cells in healthy people across ages. Study information: Researchers report that template switching captured about one barcoded beta molecule per two T cells. Notes on the study in general: The study found TCR beta diversity correlated strongly with naive T cell percentage.

Sequencing was done on a sample of blood. This sequence joins TRBV28 and TRBJ2-7; 8 bases map to TRBD1. The sequence came from a woman under 30 in good health. CDR3 nucleotides: TGTGTCAGCACCGCGACAGGGGAATCCTACGAGCAGTACTTC. This encodes CVSTATGESYEQYF.